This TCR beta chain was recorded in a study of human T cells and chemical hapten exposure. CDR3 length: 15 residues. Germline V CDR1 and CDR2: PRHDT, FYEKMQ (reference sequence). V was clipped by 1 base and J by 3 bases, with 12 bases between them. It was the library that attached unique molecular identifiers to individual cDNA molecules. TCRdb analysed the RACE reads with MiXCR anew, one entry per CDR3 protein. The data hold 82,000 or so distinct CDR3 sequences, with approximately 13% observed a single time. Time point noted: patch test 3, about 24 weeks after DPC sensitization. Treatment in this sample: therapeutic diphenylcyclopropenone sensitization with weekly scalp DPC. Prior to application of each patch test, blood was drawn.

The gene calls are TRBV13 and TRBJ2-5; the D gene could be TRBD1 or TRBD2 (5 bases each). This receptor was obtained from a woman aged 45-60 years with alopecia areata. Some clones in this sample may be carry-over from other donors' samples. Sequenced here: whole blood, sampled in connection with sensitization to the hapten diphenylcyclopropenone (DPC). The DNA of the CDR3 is TGTGCCAGCAGCTTAGTTTGGGACCTGGAAGAGACCCAGTACTTC. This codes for CASSLVWDLEETQYF. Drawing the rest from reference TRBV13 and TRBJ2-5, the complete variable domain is AAGVIQSPRHLIKEKRETATLKCYPIPRHDTVYWYQQGPGQDPQFLISFYEKMQSDKGSIPDRFSAQQFSDYHSELNMSSLELGDSALYFCASSLVWDLEETQYFGPGTRLLVL.